Below, 9 T cell receptor beta chains from the same sample are listed, as sequenced in a study of tumor-infiltrating lymphocytes in primary liver carcinoma (dated by TCRdb to about 2017). This sample was sequenced with an Illumina HiSeq 2500. Starting from roughly 500 ng total RNA, TCRbeta-specific cDNA was produced by reverse transcription with a constant-region primer and ProtoScript II reverse transcriptase. Three nested multiplex PCR rounds, following a slightly modified ARM-PCR procedure, were used to build the TCRbeta libraries. Each of the first two PCR rounds ran for about 10 cycles and used multiplex TRBV1-TRBV30 forward primers together with a Cbeta reverse primer. TCRdb took the public reads, trimmed them with fastp at Q25, ran MiXCR for clone calling and kept in-frame beta chains. CDR3 protein sequences are deduplicated, and each keeps its most common genes and DNA. A total of 90,000 to 140,000 distinct CDR3 sequences appear in this sample, around 84% of them only once. More than 15% of the sample is held by the ten biggest clonotypes.

Total RNA and DNA were co-extracted without cell sorting from around 20-30 mg of bulk tissue using the AllPrep DNA/RNA mini kit. Sequenced sample: liver tumor tissue from sampling region 3. The cell subset or site tag for this specimen amounts to: tumor region T3, left-lateral pole. Receptor source: a man aged 35 to 55 with primary liver carcinoma and hepatitis B virus infection.

The count of this clonotype is one. The chain has TRBV6-6 and TRBJ2-5; TRBD2 agrees at 11 bases. From germline, CDR1 is MNHNY and CDR2 SVGAGI (reference sequence). The trim removed 9 bases at V and 4 bases at J, leaving 22 bases unmatched. The CDR3 covers 19 residues. CDR3 region: CARTRTGLVAGGPSETQYF. In DNA, the CDR3 is TGTGCCAGGACACGGACGGGCTTGGTAGCGGGAGGGCCGTCAGAGACCCAGTACTTC.

About this clonotype: The junction does not match germline at one end; this may be a read error. The J gene is TRBJ1-1, the V gene TRBV29-1; D is undetermined. This CDR3 is 15 amino acids long. The germline V gene has CDR1 SQVTM and CDR2 ANQGSEA. The CDR3 here is CSASWGWAMNTEAFF. The CDR3, as DNA: TGTAGCGCATCGTGGGGATGGGCTATGAACACTGAAGCTTTCTTT.

Note on this clonotype: This CDR3 is missing its conserved last phenylalanine or tryptophan, likely due to a read error. The DNA is omitted, as the CDR3 cannot be located on it reliably, and the CDR3 follows TCRdb's listing. V is TRBV12-3 or TRBV12-4 and J is TRBJ1-1. The CDR3 has 12 amino acids, counting both end residues. The CDR3: CASSSAGSEVFC.

As for this clonotype: A read error may produce the germline difference seen at one junction end. The chain joins TRBV29-1 to TRBJ1-1; TRBD1 matches at 8 bases. Germline V gives CDR1 SQVTM, CDR2 ANQGSEA. This CDR3 comprises 15 residues. CDR3 loop: CSGGQEGCQNTEVFF. The CDR3 DNA is TGCAGCGGGGGACAGGAAGGCTGTCAGAACACTGAAGTTTTCTTC. Full variable domain (rest looked up from reference TRBV29-1 and TRBJ1-1): SAVISQKPSRDICQRGTSLTIQCQVDSQVTMMFWYRQQPGQSLTLIATANQGSEATYESGFVIDKFPISRPNLTFSTLTVSNMSPEDSSIYLCSGGQEGCQNTEVFFGQGTRLTVV.

About this clonotype: At one end the junction does not follow the germline gene, possibly because of a read error. The genes are TRBV11-2 and TRBJ1-2; D call uncertain. The CDR3 has 13 amino acids. Germline CDR1 SGHAT, CDR2 FQNNGV. CDR3 coding DNA: TGTGCTAGCAGCTTAGATCCGGGAGGATGCTACACCTTC. As protein: CASSLDPGGCYTF.

V and J are TRBV25-1 and TRBJ2-2, with D possibly matching TRBD1 (6 bases). The V end was cut by 2 bases, the J end by 3 bases, with 13 bases between. The germline V gene encodes CDR1 MGHDK and CDR2 SYGVNS. This CDR3 comprises 16 residues. This chain's CDR3 is CASSEQGIGDTGELFF. The CDR3 DNA reads TGTGCCAGCAGTGAACAGGGGATAGGGGACACCGGGGAGCTGTTTTTT.

This clonotype was observed at least ten times. This chain connects TRBV5-1 to TRBJ1-1; TRBD1 aligns across 10 bases. Per the germline V gene, CDR1 is SGHRS and CDR2 is YFSETQ. Germline trimming cut 3 bases from V and 3 bases from J; bases unmatched to any gene: 5. This CDR3 has 15 amino acids. The CDR3 is CASSSHGTGDTEAFF. CDR3 DNA sequence: TGCGCCAGCAGCTCTCACGGGACAGGGGACACTGAAGCTTTCTTT.

The V call is TRBV29-1, the J call TRBJ1-1; D gene ambiguous. CDR3 length equals 14 residues. CDR1 is SQVTM and CDR2 is ANQGSEA in the germline V gene. The ends were cut back, 4 bases at V and 0 bases at J, with 12 bases in the middle. The CDR3 nucleotides are TGCAGCGTTGGTGGATGGGGTATGAACACTGAAGCTTTCTTT. Amino acid sequence: CSVGGWGMNTEAFF. The full variable domain, in which reference TRBV29-1 and TRBJ1-1 provide the parts outside the CDR3, is SAVISQKPSRDICQRGTSLTIQCQVDSQVTMMFWYRQQPGQSLTLIATANQGSEATYESGFVIDKFPISRPNLTFSTLTVSNMSPEDSSIYLCSVGGWGMNTEAFFGQGTRLTVV.

This chain links TRBV20-1 with TRBJ2-7; D not certain. The V and J ends lost 3 bases and 8 bases respectively, with 14 bases between them. The CDR3 is 12 residues long. Germline assignment: CDR1 DFQATT and CDR2 SNEGSKA (reference sequence). CDR3 sequence (DNA): TGCAGTGCTAGTTCGCAGGAGTACAAGCAGTACTTC. Translated: CSASSQEYKQYF.